Listed below are T cell receptor beta chains from one sample, sequenced in a study of T cell responses to AZD1222 COVID-19 vaccine. Here immunoSEQ multiplex PCR was the method, and the copy in TCRdb shows in-frame clones only, minus some. Here the sample spans about 160,000 clones, about 93% being singletons. The input for sequencing was peripheral blood, taken on day 0 of AZD1222 vaccination. Receptors were obtained from an adult in good health. The CDR3 runs from the conserved cysteine through the conserved F or W. Each record gives: clone size, V gene, D gene, J gene, CDR3 protein, CDR3 DNA. D genes are given only for firm matches. Rows may omit the clone size; those that give it use once, few, many or a size class.

clone size: .
V gene: TRBV6-5
D gene: .
J gene: TRBJ1-3
CDR3 protein: CASPRGEGNTIYF
CDR3 DNA: TGTGCCAGTCCCAGGGGTGAAGGAAACACCATATATTTT

clone size: few
V gene: TRBV5-1
D gene: .
J gene: TRBJ1-6
CDR3 protein: CASSVGEIGSPLHF
CDR3 DNA: TGCGCCAGCAGTGTAGGGGAAATTGGTTCACCCCTCCACTTT

clone size: few
V gene: TRBV19
D gene: .
J gene: TRBJ1-1
CDR3 protein: CASSMNFGQEAFF
CDR3 DNA: TGTGCCAGTAGTATGAATTTTGGGCAGGAAGCTTTCTTT

clone size: .
V gene: TRBV5-1
D gene: .
J gene: TRBJ2-2
CDR3 protein: CASRLGAQDGELFF
CDR3 DNA: TGCGCCAGCAGACTTGGGGCACAGGACGGGGAGCTGTTTTTT

clone size: .
V gene: TRBV5-4
D gene: TRBD1
J gene: TRBJ1-3
CDR3 protein: CASSLTGGRGNTIYF
CDR3 DNA: TGTGCCAGCAGCTTGACAGGGGGCCGGGGAAACACCATATATTTT

clone size: .
V gene: TRBV28
D gene: .
J gene: TRBJ2-5
CDR3 protein: CASSLNIETQYF
CDR3 DNA: TGTGCCAGCAGTTTGAATATAGAGACCCAGTACTTC

clone size: .
V gene: TRBV7-2
D gene: .
J gene: TRBJ2-2
CDR3 protein: CASSHRDPRGELFF
CDR3 DNA: TGTGCCAGCAGCCACCGGGATCCACGGGGGGAGCTGTTTTTT

clone size: .
V gene: TRBV6-5
D gene: TRBD1
J gene: TRBJ1-5
CDR3 protein: CASSIQGAQPQHF
CDR3 DNA: TGTGCCAGCAGCATCCAGGGGGCCCAGCCCCAGCATTTT

clone size: .
V gene: TRBV6-1
D gene: TRBD1
J gene: TRBJ2-1
CDR3 protein: CASIESGTEFSNEQFF
CDR3 DNA: TGTGCCAGCATTGAATCCGGGACAGAATTTAGCAATGAGCAGTTCTTC

clone size: .
V gene: TRBV3-1/TRBV3-2
D gene: .
J gene: TRBJ1-1
CDR3 protein: CASSQDRGGARFLAFF
CDR3 DNA: TGTGCCAGCAGCCAAGATCGGGGGGGCGCGAGGTTTCTAGCTTTCTTT

clone size: .
V gene: TRBV18
D gene: .
J gene: TRBJ2-3
CDR3 protein: CASSPSSGAAADTQYF
CDR3 DNA: TGTGCCAGCTCACCAAGCAGTGGAGCAGCAGCAGATACGCAGTATTTT

clone size: .
V gene: TRBV7-9
D gene: TRBD2
J gene: TRBJ2-3
CDR3 protein: CASSATSGGRDTQYF
CDR3 DNA: TGTGCCAGCAGCGCAACTAGCGGGGGGCGAGATACGCAGTATTTT

clone size: .
V gene: TRBV6-2/TRBV6-3
D gene: .
J gene: TRBJ1-1
CDR3 protein: CASSTQTEAFF
CDR3 DNA: TGTGCCAGCAGTACCCAAACTGAAGCTTTCTTT

clone size: .
V gene: TRBV19
D gene: TRBD2
J gene: TRBJ2-3
CDR3 protein: CASNPGLGFFLSTDTQYF
CDR3 DNA: TGTGCCAGTAACCCGGGACTAGGCTTCTTTCTTAGCACAGATACGCAGTATTTT

clone size: .
V gene: TRBV7-6
D gene: TRBD2
J gene: TRBJ2-3
CDR3 protein: CASSSRGGTDTQYF
CDR3 DNA: TGTGCCAGCAGCTCACGGGGGGGCACAGATACGCAGTATTTT

clone size: .
V gene: TRBV18
D gene: .
J gene: TRBJ2-3
CDR3 protein: CASSPYSTDTQYF
CDR3 DNA: TGTGCCAGCTCACCATATAGCACAGATACGCAGTATTTT

clone size: .
V gene: TRBV7-2
D gene: .
J gene: TRBJ1-2
CDR3 protein: CASSLARQSFYGYTF
CDR3 DNA: TGTGCCAGCAGCTTAGCTCGGCAGTCCTTCTATGGCTACACCTTC

clone size: .
V gene: TRBV24-1
D gene: TRBD2
J gene: TRBJ2-5
CDR3 protein: CATSDGGVRETQYF
CDR3 DNA: TGTGCCACCAGTGATGGGGGGGTCCGAGAGACCCAGTACTTC

clone size: few
V gene: TRBV30
D gene: .
J gene: TRBJ1-5
CDR3 protein: CAWSRSGAQGFNQPQHF
CDR3 DNA: TGTGCCTGGAGTCGGTCAGGGGCTCAGGGATTCAATCAGCCCCAGCATTTT

clone size: .
V gene: TRBV19
D gene: TRBD1
J gene: TRBJ2-5
CDR3 protein: CASSSGGSQETQYF
CDR3 DNA: TGTGCCAGTAGTTCAGGGGGCTCTCAAGAGACCCAGTACTTC

clone size: .
V gene: TRBV7-3
D gene: .
J gene: TRBJ2-2
CDR3 protein: CASSFLGTGELFF
CDR3 DNA: TGTGCCAGCAGCTTCCTGGGGACCGGGGAGCTGTTTTTT

clone size: .
V gene: TRBV9
D gene: TRBD1
J gene: TRBJ1-4
CDR3 protein: CASSTGQTLNEKLFF
CDR3 DNA: TGTGCCAGCAGCACGGGACAGACCCTGAATGAAAAACTGTTTTTT

clone size: .
V gene: TRBV3-1/TRBV3-2
D gene: .
J gene: TRBJ2-1
CDR3 protein: CASSLTEPSAYNEQFF
CDR3 DNA: TGTGCCAGCAGCCTAACCGAGCCTAGCGCATACAATGAGCAGTTCTTC

clone size: .
V gene: TRBV19
D gene: TRBD1
J gene: TRBJ1-1
CDR3 protein: CASRKRQGRLANTEAFF
CDR3 DNA: TGTGCCAGTAGGAAACGACAGGGGCGTCTTGCGAACACTGAAGCTTTCTTT

clone size: .
V gene: TRBV7-9
D gene: .
J gene: TRBJ2-2
CDR3 protein: CASSPLANTNTGELFF
CDR3 DNA: TGTGCCAGCAGCCCGCTAGCCAACACGAACACCGGGGAGCTGTTTTTT

clone size: .
V gene: TRBV19
D gene: TRBD2
J gene: TRBJ2-1
CDR3 protein: CASSIRSGSYQNEQFF
CDR3 DNA: TGTGCCAGTAGTATACGTAGCGGGTCTTACCAGAATGAGCAGTTCTTC

clone size: .
V gene: TRBV2
D gene: TRBD2
J gene: TRBJ2-3
CDR3 protein: CASSAGPGREVSQYF
CDR3 DNA: TGTGCCAGCAGCGCGGGCCCCGGGCGGGAGGTCTCGCAGTATTTT

clone size: .
V gene: TRBV6-2/TRBV6-3
D gene: .
J gene: TRBJ1-2
CDR3 protein: CASSYGLYGYTF
CDR3 DNA: TGTGCCAGCAGTTACGGGTTGTATGGCTACACCTTC

clone size: .
V gene: TRBV5-1
D gene: .
J gene: TRBJ1-4
CDR3 protein: CASSPPATNEKLFF
CDR3 DNA: TGCGCCAGCAGCCCTCCAGCAACTAATGAAAAACTGTTTTTT

clone size: .
V gene: TRBV6-1
D gene: .
J gene: TRBJ1-5
CDR3 protein: CASSEGEYQPQHF
CDR3 DNA: TGTGCCAGCAGTGAAGGCGAATATCAGCCCCAGCATTTT

clone size: .
V gene: TRBV5-6
D gene: TRBD2
J gene: TRBJ2-3
CDR3 protein: CASILSGRSDTQYF
CDR3 DNA: TGTGCCAGCATCCTTAGCGGGAGGTCAGATACGCAGTATTTT

clone size: .
V gene: TRBV2
D gene: TRBD2
J gene: TRBJ2-1
CDR3 protein: CASSERGSSYNEQFF
CDR3 DNA: TGTGCCAGCAGCGAGCGGGGTAGCTCCTACAATGAGCAGTTCTTC

clone size: .
V gene: TRBV7-3
D gene: TRBD1
J gene: TRBJ2-3
CDR3 protein: CASSSGQGPTDTQYF
CDR3 DNA: TGTGCCAGCAGCTCCGGACAGGGTCCGACAGATACGCAGTATTTT

clone size: few
V gene: TRBV29-1
D gene: .
J gene: TRBJ1-1
CDR3 protein: CSVGQGMSTEAFF
CDR3 DNA: TGCAGCGTTGGGCAGGGTATGAGCACTGAAGCTTTCTTT

clone size: .
V gene: TRBV3-1/TRBV3-2
D gene: TRBD2
J gene: TRBJ2-3
CDR3 protein: CASSQVGLGDTDTQYF
CDR3 DNA: TGTGCCAGCAGCCAGGTAGGACTAGGCGACACAGATACGCAGTATTTT

clone size: once
V gene: TRBV5-1
D gene: .
J gene: TRBJ2-1
CDR3 protein: CASSLVLGLARNNEQFF
CDR3 DNA: TGCGCCAGCAGCTTGGTACTTGGGCTAGCGAGAAACAATGAGCAGTTCTTC